One and the same sample provided the 2 T cell receptor beta chains below, sequenced in a study of T cells after posttransplantation cyclophosphamide. Cyclophosphamide on days +3 and +4 followed busulfan-fludarabine conditioning and a marrow graft. Method: immunoSEQ multiplex PCR; TCRdb's copy keeps in-frame clones and lacks some. The profile covers several thousand clones, none occurring a single time. The source material was PBMCs, sampled after allogeneic stem cell transplant with posttransplant cyclophosphamide. The receptor source for this set is a female patient between 50 and 60 years old who received an allogeneic stem cell transplant from a related donor, was CMV-positive, and had no GVHD. Some T cells may have come from the graft donor.

There are many counts of this clone. The rearrangement joins TRBV27 to TRBJ1-1, with D tentatively TRBD1 (6 bases). V was cut by 3 bases and J by 0 bases, with 17 bases left in between. CDR3 size: 17 residues. Germline values: CDR1 MNHEY, CDR2 SMNVEV (reference sequence). CDR3 loop: CASSLIRGGGLNTEAFF. The CDR3 nucleotides are TGTGCCAGCAGTTTGATCCGAGGGGGAGGGTTGAACACTGAAGCTTTCTTT.

This clone was recorded many times. This chain joins TRBV6-5 and TRBJ1-2; TRBD1 matches 9 bases. This CDR3 contains 14 residues. J gave up 8 bases and V 5 bases, and 9 bases lay outside the gene matches. CDR1 is MNHEY, CDR2 SVGAGI, per germline. In DNA form, the CDR3 reads TGTGCCAGCAGTCACCTACAGGGGGCTGGGGGCTACACCTTC. Translating gives CASSHLQGAGGYTF.